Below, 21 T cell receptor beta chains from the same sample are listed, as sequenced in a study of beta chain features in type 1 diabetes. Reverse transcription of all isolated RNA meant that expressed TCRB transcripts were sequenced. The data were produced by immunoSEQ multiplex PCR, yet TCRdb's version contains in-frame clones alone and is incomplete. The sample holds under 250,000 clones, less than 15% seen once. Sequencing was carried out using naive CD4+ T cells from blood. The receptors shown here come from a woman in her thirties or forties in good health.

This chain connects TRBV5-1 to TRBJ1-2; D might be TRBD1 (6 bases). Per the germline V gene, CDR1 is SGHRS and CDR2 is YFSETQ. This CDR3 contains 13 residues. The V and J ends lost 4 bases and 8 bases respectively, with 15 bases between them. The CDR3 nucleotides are TGCGCCAGCAGCCTCGAGGGGGTCTTGGGCTACACCTTC. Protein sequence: CASSLEGVLGYTF.

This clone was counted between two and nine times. The CDR3 DNA sequence: TGTGCCAGCAGGAGGGACTATGAGCAGTTCTTC. Amino acid sequence: CASRRDYEQFF. The chain recombines TRBV2 with TRBJ2-1, with D perhaps matching TRBD2 (6 bases). Germline values: CDR1 SNHLY, CDR2 FYNNEI. Trimming took 6 bases from V and 8 from J, leaving 8 bases between them. This CDR3 has 11 amino acids.

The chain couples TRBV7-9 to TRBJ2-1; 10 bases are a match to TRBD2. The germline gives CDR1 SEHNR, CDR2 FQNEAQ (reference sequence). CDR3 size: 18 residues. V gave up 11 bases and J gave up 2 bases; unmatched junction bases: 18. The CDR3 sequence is CAQGASGGSETTYNEQFF. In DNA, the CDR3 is TGTGCCCAAGGGGCTAGCGGGGGATCAGAAACGACCTACAATGAGCAGTTCTTC.

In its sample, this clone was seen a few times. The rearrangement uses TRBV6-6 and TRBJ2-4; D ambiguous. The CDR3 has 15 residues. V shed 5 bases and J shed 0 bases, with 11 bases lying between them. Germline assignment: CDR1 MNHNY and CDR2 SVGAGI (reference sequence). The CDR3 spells CASSHVELAKNIQYF. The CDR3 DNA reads TGTGCCAGCAGTCACGTGGAGCTAGCCAAAAACATTCAGTACTTC.

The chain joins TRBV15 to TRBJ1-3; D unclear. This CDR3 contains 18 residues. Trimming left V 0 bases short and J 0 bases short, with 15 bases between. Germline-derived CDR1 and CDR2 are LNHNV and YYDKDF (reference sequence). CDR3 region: CATSRDRFGAGSGNTIYF. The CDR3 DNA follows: TGTGCCACCAGCAGAGATCGATTTGGTGCAGGCTCTGGAAACACCATATATTTT.

The CDR3 sequence: CASSYGGDTDTQYF. The CDR3 nucleotides are TGTGCCAGCAGCTACGGGGGGGATACAGATACGCAGTATTTT. The gene calls are TRBV2 and TRBJ2-3, with TRBD2 matching 8 bases. The length of the CDR3 is 14 residues. In germline, CDR1 is SNHLY, CDR2 FYNNEI. The trim removed 6 bases at V and 3 bases at J, leaving 5 bases unmatched. Together with reference TRBV2 and TRBJ2-3, the CDR3 gives the full variable domain: EPEVTQTPSHQVTQMGQEVILRCVPISNHLYFYWYRQILGQKVEFLVSFYNNEISEKSEIFDDQFSVERPDGSNFTLKIRSTKLEDSAMYFCASSYGGDTDTQYFGPGTRLTVL.

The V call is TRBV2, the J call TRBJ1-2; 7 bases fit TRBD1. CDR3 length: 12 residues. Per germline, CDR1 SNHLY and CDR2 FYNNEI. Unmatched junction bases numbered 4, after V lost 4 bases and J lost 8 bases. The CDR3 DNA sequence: TGTGCCAGCAGTGCACAGGGGCTGGGCTACACCTTC. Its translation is CASSAQGLGYTF.

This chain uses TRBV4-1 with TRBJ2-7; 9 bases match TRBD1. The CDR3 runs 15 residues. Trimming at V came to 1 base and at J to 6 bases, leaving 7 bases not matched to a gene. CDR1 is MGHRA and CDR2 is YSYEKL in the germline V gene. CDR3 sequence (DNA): TGCGCCAGCAGCCAAGTAGGGACAGGGTTAGGCGAGCAGTACTTC. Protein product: CASSQVGTGLGEQYF.

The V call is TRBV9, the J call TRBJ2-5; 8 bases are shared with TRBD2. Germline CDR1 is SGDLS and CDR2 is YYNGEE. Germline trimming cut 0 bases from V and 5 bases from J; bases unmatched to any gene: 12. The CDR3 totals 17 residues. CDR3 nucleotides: TGTGCCAGCAGCGTAGGGGTTCGAGCGGGGGCCCCGGAGACCCAGTACTTC. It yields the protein CASSVGVRAGAPETQYF.

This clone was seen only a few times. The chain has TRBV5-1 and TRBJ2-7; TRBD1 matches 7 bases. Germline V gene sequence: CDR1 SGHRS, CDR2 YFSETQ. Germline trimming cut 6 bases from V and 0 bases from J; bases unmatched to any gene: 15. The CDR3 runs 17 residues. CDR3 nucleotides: TGCGCCAGCACGAGACAGGGTTCAAAGTTGGGCTCCTACGAGCAGTACTTC. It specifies CASTRQGSKLGSYEQYF.

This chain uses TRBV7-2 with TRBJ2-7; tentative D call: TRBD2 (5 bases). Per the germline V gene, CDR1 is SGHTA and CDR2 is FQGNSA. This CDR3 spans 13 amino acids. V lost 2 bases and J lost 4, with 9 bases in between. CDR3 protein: CASSLLGGYEQYF. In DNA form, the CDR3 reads TGTGCCAGCAGCTTACTAGGCGGGTACGAGCAGTACTTC.

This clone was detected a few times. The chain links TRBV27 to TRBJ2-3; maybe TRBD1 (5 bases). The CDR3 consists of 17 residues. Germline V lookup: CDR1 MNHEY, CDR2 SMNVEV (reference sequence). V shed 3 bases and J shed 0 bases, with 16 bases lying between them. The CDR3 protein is CASSFRQSMISTDTQYF. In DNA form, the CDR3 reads TGTGCCAGCAGTTTCCGACAGTCGATGATTAGCACAGATACGCAGTATTTT.

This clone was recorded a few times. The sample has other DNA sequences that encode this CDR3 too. CDR3 DNA: TGCGCCAGCAGCTTGGCGGGAGGGGCCTACAATGAGCAGTTCTTC. It is translated as CASSLAGGAYNEQFF. The V and J genes are TRBV5-1 and TRBJ2-1; 8 nucleotides align to TRBD2. Germline values: CDR1 SGHRS, CDR2 YFSETQ. CDR3 length: 15 residues. V trimming: 0 bases; J trimming: 2 bases; junction bases outside the gene matches: 1.

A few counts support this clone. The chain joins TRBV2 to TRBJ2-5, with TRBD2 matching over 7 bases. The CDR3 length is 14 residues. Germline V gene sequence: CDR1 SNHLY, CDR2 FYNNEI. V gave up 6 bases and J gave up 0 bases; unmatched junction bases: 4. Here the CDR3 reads CASRGGTYQETQYF. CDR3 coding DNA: TGTGCCAGCAGGGGGGGGACCTACCAAGAGACCCAGTACTTC.

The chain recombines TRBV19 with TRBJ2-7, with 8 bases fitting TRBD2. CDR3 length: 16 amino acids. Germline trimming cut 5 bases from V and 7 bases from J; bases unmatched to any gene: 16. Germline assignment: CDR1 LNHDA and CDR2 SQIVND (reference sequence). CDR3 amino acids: CASSSTPGTRTGEQYF. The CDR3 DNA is TGTGCCAGTAGTTCGACTCCCGGGACTAGGACGGGGGAGCAGTACTTC.

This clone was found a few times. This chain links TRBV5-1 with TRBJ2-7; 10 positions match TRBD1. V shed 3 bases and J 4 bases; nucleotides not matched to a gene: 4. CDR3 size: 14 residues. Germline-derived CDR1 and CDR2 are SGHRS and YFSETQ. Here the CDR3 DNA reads TGCGCCAGCAGCTATGAGGGACAGGGGTACGAGCAGTACTTC. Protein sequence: CASSYEGQGYEQYF. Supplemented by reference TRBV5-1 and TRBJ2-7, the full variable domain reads KAGVTQTPRYLIKTRGQQVTLSCSPISGHRSVSWYQQTPGQGLQFLFEYFSETQRNKGNFPGRFSGRQFSNSRSEMNVSTLELGDSALYLCASSYEGQGYEQYFGPGTRLTVT.

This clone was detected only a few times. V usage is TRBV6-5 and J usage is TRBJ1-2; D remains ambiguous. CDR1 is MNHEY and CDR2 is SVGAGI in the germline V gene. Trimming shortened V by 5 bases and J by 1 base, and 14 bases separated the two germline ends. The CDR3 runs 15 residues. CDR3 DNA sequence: TGTGCCAGCAGTCCCGGTGCGGGCAATAACTATGGCTACACCTTC. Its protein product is CASSPGAGNNYGYTF.

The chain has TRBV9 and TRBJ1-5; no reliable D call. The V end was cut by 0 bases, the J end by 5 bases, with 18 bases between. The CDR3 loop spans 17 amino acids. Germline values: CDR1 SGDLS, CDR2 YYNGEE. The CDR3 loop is CASSVGAGSVLDQPQHF. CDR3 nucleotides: TGTGCCAGCAGCGTAGGTGCGGGGTCTGTATTGGATCAGCCCCAGCATTTT.

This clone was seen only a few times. CDR3 DNA: TGCGCCAGCAGCTTGGGTGAGGGATCGGGCACTGAAGCTTTCTTT. This encodes CASSLGEGSGTEAFF. The chain uses TRBV5-1 and TRBJ1-1; the D is unclear. CDR1 SGHRS and CDR2 YFSETQ come from the germline V gene. CDR3 length: 15 amino acids. V was shortened by 0 bases and J by 4 bases, with 13 bases between the two germline ends.

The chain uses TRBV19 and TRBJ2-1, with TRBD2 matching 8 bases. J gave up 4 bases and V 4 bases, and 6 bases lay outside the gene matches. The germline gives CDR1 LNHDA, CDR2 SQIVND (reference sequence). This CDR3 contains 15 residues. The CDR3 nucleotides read TGTGCCAGTAGTAAAGCGACTAGCGCTTACAATGAGCAGTTCTTC. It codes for CASSKATSAYNEQFF.

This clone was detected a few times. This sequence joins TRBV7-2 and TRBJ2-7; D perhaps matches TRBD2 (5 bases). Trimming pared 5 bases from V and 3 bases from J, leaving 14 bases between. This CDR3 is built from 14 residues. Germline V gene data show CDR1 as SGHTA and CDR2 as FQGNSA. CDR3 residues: CASSGGRSLYEQYF. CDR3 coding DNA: TGTGCCAGCAGCGGCGGGCGATCCCTCTACGAGCAGTACTTC. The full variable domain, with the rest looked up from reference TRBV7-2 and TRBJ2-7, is GAGVSQSPSNKVTEKGKDVELRCDPISGHTALYWYRQSLGQGLEFLIYFQGNSAPDKSGLPSDRFSAERTGGSVSTLTIQRTQQEDSAVYLCASSGGRSLYEQYFGPGTRLTVT.